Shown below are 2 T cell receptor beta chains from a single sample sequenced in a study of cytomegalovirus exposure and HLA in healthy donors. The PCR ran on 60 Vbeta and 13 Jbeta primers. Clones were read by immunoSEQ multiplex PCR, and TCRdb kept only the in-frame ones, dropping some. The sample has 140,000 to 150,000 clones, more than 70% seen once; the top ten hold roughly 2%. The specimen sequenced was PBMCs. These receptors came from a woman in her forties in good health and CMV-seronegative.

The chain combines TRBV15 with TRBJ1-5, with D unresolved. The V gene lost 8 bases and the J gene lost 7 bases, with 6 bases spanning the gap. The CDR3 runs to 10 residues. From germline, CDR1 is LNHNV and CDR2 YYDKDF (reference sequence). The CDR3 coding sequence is TGTGCCACCGGCGGCCAGCCCCAGCATTTT. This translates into CATGGQPQHF.

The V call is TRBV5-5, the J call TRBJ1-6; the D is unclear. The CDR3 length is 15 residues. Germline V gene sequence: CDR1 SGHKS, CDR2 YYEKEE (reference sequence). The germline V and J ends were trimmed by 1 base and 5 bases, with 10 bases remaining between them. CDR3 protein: CASSLLASHNSPLHF. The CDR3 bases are TGTGCCAGCAGCTTGTTGGCCAGTCATAATTCACCCCTCCACTTT.